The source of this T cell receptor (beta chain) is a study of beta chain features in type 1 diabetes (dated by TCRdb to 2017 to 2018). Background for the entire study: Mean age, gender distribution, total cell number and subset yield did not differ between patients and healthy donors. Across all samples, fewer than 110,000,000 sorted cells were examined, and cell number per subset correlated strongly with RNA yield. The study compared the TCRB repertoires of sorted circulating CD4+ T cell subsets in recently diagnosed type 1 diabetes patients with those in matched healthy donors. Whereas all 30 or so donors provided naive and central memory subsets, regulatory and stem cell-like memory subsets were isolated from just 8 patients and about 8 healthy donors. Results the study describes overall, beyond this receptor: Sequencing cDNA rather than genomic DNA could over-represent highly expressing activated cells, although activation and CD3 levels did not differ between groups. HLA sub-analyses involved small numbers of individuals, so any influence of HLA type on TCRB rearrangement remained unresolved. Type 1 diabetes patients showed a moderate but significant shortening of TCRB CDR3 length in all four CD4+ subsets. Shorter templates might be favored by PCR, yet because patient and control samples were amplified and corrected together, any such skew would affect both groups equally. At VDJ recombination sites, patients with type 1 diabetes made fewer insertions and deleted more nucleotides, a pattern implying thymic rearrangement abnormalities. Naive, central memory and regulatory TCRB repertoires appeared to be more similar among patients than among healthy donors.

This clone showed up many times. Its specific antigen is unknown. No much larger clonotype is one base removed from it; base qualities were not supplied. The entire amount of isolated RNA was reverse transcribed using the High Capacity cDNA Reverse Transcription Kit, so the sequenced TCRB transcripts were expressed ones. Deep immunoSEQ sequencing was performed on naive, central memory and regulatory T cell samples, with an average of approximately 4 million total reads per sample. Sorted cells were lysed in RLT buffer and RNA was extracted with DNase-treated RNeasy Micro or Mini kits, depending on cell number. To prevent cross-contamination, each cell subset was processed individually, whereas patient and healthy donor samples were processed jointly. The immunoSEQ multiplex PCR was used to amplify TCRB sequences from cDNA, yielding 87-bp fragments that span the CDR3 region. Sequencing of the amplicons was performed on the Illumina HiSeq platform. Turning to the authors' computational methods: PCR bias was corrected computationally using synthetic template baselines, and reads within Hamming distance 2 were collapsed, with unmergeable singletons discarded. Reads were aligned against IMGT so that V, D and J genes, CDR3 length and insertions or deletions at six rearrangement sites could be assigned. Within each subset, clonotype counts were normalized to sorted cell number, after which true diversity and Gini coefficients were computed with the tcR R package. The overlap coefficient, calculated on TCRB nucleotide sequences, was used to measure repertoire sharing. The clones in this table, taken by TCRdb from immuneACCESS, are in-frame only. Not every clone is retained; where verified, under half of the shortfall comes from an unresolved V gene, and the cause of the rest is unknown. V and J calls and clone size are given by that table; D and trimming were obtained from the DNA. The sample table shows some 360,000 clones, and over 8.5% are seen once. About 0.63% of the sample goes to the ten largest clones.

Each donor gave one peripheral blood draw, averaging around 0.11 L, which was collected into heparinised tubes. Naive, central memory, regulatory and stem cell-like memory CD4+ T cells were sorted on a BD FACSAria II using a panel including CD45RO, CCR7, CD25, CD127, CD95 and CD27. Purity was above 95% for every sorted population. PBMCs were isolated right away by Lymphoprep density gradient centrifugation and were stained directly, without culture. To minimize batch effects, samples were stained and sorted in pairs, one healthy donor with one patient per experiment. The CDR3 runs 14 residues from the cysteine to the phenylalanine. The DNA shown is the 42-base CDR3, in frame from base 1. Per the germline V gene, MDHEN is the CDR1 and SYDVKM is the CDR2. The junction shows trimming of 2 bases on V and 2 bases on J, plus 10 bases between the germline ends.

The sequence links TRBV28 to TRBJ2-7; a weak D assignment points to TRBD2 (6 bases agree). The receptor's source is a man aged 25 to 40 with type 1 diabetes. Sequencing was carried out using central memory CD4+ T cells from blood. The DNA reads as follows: TGTGCCAGCAGTTTAGCGGGAAATACCTACGAGCAGTACTTC. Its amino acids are CASSLAGNTYEQYF.